The present entry profiles one TCR beta chain with its context. Its specificity is not known. V lost 4 bases to trimming and J lost 5 bases, with 9 bases between them. Germline CDR1 and CDR2: SEHNR and FQNEAQ (reference sequence). There are 12 residues in the CDR3. The sample comes from a study of blood T cells in healthy people across ages. Study findings and constraints: Because sorting was not performed, PBMCs prevented conclusive naive versus antigen-experienced comparison. Age showed a roughly linear inverse relationship with TCR beta diversity per million T cells.

The authors ran a second PCR of roughly 6 to 11 cycles using a sample-barcoded 5' primer and a J-beta primer mix. Every cDNA was tagged by a template-switch adaptor with 12 random nucleotides. The study obtained at least 2.5 million CDR3-containing paired-end reads from every sample. TCRdb passed the 5' RACE reads through MiXCR, listing each CDR3 protein once. This sample has about 780,000 distinct CDR3 sequences, with around two thirds found just once. The sequence came from a man under 40 in good health. Sequences were obtained from blood. The V gene is TRBV7-9, the J gene TRBJ2-7; D ambiguous. DNA of the CDR3: TGTGCCAGCAGCTGGAAACCCGACGAGCAGTACTTC. Protein product: CASSWKPDEQYF. Full variable domain (rest looked up from reference TRBV7-9 and TRBJ2-7): DTGVSQNPRHKITKRGQNVTFRCDPISEHNRLYWYRQTLGQGPEFLTYFQNEAQLEKSRLLSDRFSAERPKGSFSTLEIQRTEQGDSAMYLCASSWKPDEQYFGPGTRLTVT.